This TCR beta chain was sequenced for a study of identical twins. Findings and caveats of the study: Zero-insertion results could be subject to partial confounding by invariant MAIT and iNKT cells. Fewer insertions characterized abundant cord blood beta clonotypes, whereas memory repertoires showed none. The study found excess low generation probability among twin-shared out-of-frame alpha sequences.

This clonotype was seen at least ten times. Its antigen is still unknown. Everyone who gave samples was a healthy Caucasian. This CDR3 is 16 amino acids long. Germline-derived CDR1 and CDR2 are DFQATT and SNEGSKA (reference sequence). V was clipped by 4 bases and J by 0 bases, with 17 bases between them. One entry per CDR3 protein, called by TCRdb with MiXCR from the 5' RACE reads. The data hold around 1.7 million distinct CDR3 sequences, with more than 30% observed a single time. The chain recombines TRBV20-1 with TRBJ2-3; D possibly corresponds to TRBD2 (5 bases). This TCR came from a newborn girl in good health. Input material: cord blood. CDR3 DNA: TGCAGTGCTATGGGGAGTTCTTCCACTAGCACAGATACGCAGTATTTT. It encodes CSAMGSSSTSTDTQYF.